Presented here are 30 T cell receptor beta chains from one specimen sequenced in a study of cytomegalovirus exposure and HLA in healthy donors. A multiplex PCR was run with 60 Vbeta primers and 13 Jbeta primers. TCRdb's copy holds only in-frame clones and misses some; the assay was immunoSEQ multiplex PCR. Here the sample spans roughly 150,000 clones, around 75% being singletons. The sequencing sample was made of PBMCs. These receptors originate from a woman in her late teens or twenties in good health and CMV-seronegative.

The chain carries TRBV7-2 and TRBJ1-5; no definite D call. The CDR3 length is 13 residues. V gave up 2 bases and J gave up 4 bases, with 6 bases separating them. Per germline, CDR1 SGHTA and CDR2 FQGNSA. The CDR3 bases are TGTGCCAGCAGCTTATCCCAAAATCAGCCCCAGCATTTT. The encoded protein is CASSLSQNQPQHF. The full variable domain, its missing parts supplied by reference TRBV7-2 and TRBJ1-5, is GAGVSQSPSNKVTEKGKDVELRCDPISGHTALYWYRQSLGQGLEFLIYFQGNSAPDKSGLPSDRFSAERTGGSVSTLTIQRTQQEDSAVYLCASSLSQNQPQHFGDGTRLSIL.

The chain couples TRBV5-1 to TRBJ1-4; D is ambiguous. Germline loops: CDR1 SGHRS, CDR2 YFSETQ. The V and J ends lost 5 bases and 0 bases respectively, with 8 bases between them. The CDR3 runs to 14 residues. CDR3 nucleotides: TGCGCCAGCAGTTTCACAACAACTAATGAAAAACTGTTTTTT. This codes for CASSFTTTNEKLFF.

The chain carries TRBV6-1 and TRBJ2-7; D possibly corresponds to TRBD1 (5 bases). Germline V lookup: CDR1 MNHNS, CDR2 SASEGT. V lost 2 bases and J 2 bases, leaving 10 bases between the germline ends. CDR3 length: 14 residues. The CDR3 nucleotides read TGTGCCAGCAGTGAACCAGGGTTTACCTACGAGCAGTACGTC. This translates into CASSEPGFTYEQYV.

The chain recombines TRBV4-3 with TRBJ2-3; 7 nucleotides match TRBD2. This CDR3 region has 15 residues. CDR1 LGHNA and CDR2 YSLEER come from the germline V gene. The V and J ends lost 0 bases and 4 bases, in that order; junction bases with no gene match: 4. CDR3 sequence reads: CASSQEGGGADTQYF. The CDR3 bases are TGCGCCAGCAGCCAAGAAGGCGGGGGTGCAGATACGCAGTATTTT.

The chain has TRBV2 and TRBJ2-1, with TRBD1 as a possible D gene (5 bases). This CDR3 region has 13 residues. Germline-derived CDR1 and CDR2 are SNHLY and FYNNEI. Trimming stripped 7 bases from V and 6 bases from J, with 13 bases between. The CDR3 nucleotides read TGTGCCAGCATTACGGACAACGGCAATGAGCAGTTCTTC. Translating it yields CASITDNGNEQFF.

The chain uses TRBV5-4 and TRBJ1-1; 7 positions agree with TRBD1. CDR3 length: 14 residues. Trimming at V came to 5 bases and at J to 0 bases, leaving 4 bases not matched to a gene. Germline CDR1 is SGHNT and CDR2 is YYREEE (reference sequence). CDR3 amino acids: CASSRDSMNTEAFF. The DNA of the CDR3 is TGTGCCAGCAGTAGGGACAGCATGAACACTGAAGCTTTCTTT.

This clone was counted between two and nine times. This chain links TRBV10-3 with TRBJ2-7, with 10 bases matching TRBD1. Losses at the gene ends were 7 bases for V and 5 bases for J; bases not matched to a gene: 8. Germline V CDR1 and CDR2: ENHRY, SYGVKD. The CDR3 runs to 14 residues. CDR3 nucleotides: TGTGCCATCACCGAACCGGGACAGGGGAACGAGCAGTACTTC. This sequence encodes CAITEPGQGNEQYF.

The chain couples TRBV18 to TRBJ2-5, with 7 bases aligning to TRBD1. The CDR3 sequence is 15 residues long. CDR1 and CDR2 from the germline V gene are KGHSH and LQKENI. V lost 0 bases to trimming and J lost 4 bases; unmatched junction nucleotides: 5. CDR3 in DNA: TGTGCCAGCTCACCACCGGTAGGGGGCGGAGAGACCCAGTACTTC. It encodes CASSPPVGGGETQYF.

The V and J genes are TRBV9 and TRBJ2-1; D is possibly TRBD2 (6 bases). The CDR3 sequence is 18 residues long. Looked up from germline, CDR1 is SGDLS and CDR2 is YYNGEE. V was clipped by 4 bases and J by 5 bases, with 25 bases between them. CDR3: CASSPGVVGGRVHNEQFF. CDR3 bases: TGTGCCAGCAGCCCGGGAGTTGTCGGAGGCCGAGTCCACAATGAGCAGTTCTTC.

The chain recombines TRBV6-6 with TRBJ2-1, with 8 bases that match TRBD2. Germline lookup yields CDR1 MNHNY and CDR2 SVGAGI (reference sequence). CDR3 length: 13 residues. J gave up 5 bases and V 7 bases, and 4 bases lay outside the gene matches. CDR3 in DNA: TGTGCCAGCAAACTTAGCGGGGACAATGAGCAGTTCTTC. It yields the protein CASKLSGDNEQFF.

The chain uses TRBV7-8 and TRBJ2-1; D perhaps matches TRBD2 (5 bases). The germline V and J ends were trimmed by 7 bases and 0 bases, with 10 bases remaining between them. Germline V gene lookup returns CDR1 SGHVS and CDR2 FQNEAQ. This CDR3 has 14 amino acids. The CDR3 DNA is TGTGCCAGCAACGACTACGCCTCCTACAATGAGCAGTTCTTC. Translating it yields CASNDYASYNEQFF.

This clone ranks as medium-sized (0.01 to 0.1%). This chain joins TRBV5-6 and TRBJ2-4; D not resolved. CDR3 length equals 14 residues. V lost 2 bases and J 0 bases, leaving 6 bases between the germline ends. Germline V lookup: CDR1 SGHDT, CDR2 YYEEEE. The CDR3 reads CASSFVGAKNIQYF. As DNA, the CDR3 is TGTGCCAGCAGCTTCGTCGGAGCCAAAAACATTCAGTACTTC.

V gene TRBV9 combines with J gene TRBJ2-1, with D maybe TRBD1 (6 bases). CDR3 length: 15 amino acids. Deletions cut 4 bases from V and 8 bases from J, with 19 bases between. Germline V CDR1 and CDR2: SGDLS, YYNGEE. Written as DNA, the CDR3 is TGTGCCAGCAGCCACACAGGGAAATTTAAAGATGAGCAGTTCTTC. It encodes CASSHTGKFKDEQFF.

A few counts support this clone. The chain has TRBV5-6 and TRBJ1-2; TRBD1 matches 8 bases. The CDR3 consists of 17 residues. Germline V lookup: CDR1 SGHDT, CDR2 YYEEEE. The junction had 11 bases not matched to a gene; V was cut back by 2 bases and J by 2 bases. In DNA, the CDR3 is TGTGCCAGCAGCTTTTGGTTCAGGGGGCGTCTCAACTATGGCTACACCTTC. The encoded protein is CASSFWFRGRLNYGYTF.

The CDR3 spells CASSFPVPNSPLHF. The CDR3 DNA is TGTGCCAGCAGTTTTCCGGTTCCTAATTCACCCCTCCACTTT. V and J are TRBV28 and TRBJ1-6; no firm D call. There are 14 residues in the CDR3. V gave up 3 bases and J gave up 6 bases, with 9 bases separating them. Germline V CDR1 and CDR2: MDHEN, SYDVKM.

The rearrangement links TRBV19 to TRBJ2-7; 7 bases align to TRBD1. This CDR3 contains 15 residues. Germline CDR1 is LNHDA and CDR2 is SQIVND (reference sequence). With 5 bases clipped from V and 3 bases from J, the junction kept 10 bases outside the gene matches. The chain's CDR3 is CASSRRDSTIYEQYF. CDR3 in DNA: TGTGCCAGTAGTCGAAGGGACAGTACCATCTACGAGCAGTACTTC.

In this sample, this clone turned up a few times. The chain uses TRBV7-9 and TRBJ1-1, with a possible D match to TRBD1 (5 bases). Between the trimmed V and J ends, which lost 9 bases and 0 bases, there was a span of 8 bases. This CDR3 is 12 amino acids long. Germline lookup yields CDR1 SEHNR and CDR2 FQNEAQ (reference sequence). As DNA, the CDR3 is TGTGCCAGTACGGGGGTGAACACTGAAGCTTTCTTT. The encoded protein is CASTGVNTEAFF.

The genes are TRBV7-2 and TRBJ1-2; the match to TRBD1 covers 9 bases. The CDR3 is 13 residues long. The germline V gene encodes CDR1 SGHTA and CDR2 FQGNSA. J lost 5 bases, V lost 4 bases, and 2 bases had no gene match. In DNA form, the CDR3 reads TGTGCCAGCAGCTATGGACAGGGGTATGGCTACACCTTC. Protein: CASSYGQGYGYTF.

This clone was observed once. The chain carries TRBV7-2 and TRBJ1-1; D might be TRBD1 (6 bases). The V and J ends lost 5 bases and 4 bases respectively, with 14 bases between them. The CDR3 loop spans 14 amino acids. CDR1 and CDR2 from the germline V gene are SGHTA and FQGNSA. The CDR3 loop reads CASSLTGWGTEAFF. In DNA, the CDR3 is TGTGCCAGCAGCCTCACAGGGTGGGGCACTGAAGCTTTCTTT.

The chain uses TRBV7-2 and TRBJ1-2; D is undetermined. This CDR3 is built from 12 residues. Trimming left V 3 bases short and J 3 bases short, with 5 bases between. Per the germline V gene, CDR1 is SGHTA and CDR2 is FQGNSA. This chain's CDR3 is CASSFQYYGYTF. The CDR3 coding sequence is TGTGCCAGCAGCTTCCAGTACTATGGCTACACCTTC.

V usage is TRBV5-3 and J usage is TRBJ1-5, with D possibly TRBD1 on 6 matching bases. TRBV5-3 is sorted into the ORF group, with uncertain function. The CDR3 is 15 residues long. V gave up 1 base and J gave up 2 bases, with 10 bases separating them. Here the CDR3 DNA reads TGTGCCAGAAGCTTGCAGGGGAATGGCAATCAGCCCCAGCATTTT. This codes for CARSLQGNGNQPQHF.

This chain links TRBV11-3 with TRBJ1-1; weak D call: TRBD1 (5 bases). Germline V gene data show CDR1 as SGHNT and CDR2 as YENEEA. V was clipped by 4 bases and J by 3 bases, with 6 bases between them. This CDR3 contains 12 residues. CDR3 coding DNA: TGTGCCAGCAGCTCCAGGGACACTGAAGCTTTCTTT. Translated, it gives CASSSRDTEAFF.

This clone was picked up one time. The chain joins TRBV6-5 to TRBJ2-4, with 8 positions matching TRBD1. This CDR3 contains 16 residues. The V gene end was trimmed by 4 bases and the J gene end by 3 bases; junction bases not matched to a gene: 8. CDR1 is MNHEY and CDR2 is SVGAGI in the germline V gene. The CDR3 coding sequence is TGTGCCAGCAGTTTTGGACAGGGTTCGGACAAAAACATTCAGTACTTC. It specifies CASSFGQGSDKNIQYF.

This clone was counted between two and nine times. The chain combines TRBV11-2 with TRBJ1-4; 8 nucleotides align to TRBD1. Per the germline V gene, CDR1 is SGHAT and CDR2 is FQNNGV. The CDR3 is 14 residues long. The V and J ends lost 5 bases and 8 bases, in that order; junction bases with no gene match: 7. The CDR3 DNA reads TGTGCCAGCAGCATCGGACAGGGAGAAGAAAAACTGTTTTTT. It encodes CASSIGQGEEKLFF.

DNA for the CDR3: TGTGCCGGTAGCGGGGCGCACCCACTTAGTGAGCAGTTCTTC. Its translation: CAGSGAHPLSEQFF. This chain connects TRBV7-2 to TRBJ2-1; 8 bases agree with TRBD2. The germline V gene encodes CDR1 SGHTA and CDR2 FQGNSA. The length of the CDR3 is 14 residues. V lost 11 bases, J lost 9 bases, and 15 bases stayed unmatched.

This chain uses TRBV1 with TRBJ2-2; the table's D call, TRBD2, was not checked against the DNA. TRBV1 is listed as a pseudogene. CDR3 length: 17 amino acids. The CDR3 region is CTSRLLAGGPGTGELFF. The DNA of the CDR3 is TGCACCAGCAGGCTACTGGCGGGAGGGCCGGGCACCGGGGAGCTGTTTTTT.

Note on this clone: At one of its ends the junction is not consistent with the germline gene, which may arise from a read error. This chain's CDR3 is CASRDGTGWFGANGLTF. CDR3 nucleotides: TGTGCCAGCAGAGATGGGACAGGCTGGTTTGGGGCCAACGGCCTGACTTTC. The chain combines TRBV2 with TRBJ2-6; 8 positions agree with TRBD1. The CDR3 extends over 17 amino acids. CDR1 and CDR2 (germline): SNHLY, FYNNEI. Supplemented by reference TRBV2 and TRBJ2-6, the full variable domain reads EPEVTQTPSHQVTQMGQEVILRCVPISNHLYFYWYRQILGQKVEFLVSFYNNEISEKSEIFDDQFSVERPDGSNFTLKIRSTKLEDSAMYFCASRDGTGWFGANGLTFGAGSRLTVL.

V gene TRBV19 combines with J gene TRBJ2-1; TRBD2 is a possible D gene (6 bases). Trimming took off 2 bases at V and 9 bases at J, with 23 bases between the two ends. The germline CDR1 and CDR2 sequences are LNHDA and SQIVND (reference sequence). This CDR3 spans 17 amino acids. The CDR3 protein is CASSISPGTPREREQFF. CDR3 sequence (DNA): TGTGCCAGTAGTATAAGCCCCGGGACTCCCCGGGAGCGTGAGCAGTTCTTC.

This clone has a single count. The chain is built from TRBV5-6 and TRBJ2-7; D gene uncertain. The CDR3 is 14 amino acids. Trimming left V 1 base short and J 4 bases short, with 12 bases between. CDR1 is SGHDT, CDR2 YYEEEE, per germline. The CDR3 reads CASSLLNSWYEQYV. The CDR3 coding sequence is TGTGCCAGCAGCTTGTTAAACAGTTGGTACGAGCAGTACGTC.

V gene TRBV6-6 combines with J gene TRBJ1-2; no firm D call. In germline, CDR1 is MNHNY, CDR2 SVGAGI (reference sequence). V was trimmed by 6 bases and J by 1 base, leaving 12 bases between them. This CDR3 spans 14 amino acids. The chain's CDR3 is CASRKEPNNYGYTF. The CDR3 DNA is TGTGCCAGCAGGAAGGAGCCCAATAACTATGGCTACACCTTC.